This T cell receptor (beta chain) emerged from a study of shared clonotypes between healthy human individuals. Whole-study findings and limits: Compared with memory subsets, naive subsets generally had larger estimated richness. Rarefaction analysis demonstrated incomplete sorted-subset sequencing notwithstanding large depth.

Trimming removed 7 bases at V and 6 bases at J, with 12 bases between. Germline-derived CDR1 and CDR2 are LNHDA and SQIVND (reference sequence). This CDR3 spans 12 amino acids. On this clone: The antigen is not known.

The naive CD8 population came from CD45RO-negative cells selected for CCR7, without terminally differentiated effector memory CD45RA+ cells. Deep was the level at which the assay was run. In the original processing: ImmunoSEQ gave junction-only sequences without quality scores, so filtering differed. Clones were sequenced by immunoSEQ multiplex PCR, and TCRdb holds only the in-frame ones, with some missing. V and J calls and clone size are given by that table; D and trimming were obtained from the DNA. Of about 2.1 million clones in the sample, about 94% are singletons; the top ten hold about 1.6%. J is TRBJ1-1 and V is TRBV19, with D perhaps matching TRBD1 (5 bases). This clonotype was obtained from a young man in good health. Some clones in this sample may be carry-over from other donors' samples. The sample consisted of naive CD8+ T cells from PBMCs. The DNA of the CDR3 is TGTGCCAGTAAATTACGGGGGGCTGAAGCTTTCTTT. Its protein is CASKLRGAEAFF.